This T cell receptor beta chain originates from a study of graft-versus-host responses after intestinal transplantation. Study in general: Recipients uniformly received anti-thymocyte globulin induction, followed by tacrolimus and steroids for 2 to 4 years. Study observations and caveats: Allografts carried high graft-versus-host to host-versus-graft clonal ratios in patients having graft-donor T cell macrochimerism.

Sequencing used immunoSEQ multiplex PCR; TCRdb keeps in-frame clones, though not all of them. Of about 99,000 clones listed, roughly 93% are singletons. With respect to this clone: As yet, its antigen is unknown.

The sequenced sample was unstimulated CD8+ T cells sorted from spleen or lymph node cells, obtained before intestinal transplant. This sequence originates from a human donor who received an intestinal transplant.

The CDR3 here is CATSNTDTSNQPQHF. The DNA for the CDR3 is TGTGCCACCAGCAATACCGACACTAGCAATCAGCCCCAGCATTTT. V gene TRBV15 combines with J gene TRBJ1-5; no firm D call. Trimming took 4 bases from V and 0 from J, leaving 10 bases between them. CDR3 length equals 15 residues. CDR1 is LNHNV and CDR2 is YYDKDF in the germline V gene (reference sequence).